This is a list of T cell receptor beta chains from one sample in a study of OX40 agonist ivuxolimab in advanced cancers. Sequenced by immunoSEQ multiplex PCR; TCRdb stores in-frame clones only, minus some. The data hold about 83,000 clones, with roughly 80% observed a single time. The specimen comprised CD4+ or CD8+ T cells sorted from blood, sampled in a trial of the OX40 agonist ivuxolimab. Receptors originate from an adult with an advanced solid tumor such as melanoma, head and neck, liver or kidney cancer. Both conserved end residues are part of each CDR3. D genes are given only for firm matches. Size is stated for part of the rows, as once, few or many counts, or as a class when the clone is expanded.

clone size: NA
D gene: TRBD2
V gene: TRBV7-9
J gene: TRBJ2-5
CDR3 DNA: TGTGCCAGCAGCTTAGGACTAGCGGGGGGCAGGGAGACCCAGTACTTC
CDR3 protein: CASSLGLAGGRETQYF

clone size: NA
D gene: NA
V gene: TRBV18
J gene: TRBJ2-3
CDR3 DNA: TGTGCCAGCTCACCAAAGGAGGGGGGGACAGATACGCAGTATTTT
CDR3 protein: CASSPKEGGTDTQYF

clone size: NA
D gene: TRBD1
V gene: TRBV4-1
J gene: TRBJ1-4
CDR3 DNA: TGCGCCAGCAGCCAGACAGGGGCGGGTGAAAAACTGTTTTTT
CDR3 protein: CASSQTGAGEKLFF

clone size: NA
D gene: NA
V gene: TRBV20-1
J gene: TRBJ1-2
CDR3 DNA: TGCAGTGTCGATAGGGGCTATGGCTACACCTTC
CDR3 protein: CSVDRGYGYTF

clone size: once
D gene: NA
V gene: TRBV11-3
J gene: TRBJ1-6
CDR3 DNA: TGTGCCAGCAGCGACCGACGGCAGGGAGGCTATAATTCACCCCTCCACTTT
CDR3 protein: CASSDRRQGGYNSPLHF

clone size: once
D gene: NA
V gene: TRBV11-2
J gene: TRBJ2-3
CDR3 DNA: TGTGCCAGCATAAAAACGGGCGGAACAGATACGCAGTATTTT
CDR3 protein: CASIKTGGTDTQYF

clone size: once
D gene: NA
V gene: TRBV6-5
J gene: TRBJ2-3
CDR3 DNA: TGTGCCAGCAGTTACGTCTCGAGCACAGATACGCAGTATTTT
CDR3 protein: CASSYVSSTDTQYF

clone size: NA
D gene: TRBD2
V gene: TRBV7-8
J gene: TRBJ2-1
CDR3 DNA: TGTGCCAGCAGCTCCGACCTAGCGGGAGCCTACAATGAGCAGTTCTTC
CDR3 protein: CASSSDLAGAYNEQFF

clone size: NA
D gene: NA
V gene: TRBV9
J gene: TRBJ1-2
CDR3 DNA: TGTGCCAGCAGCGTAGACCTAAACTATGGCTACACCTTC
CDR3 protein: CASSVDLNYGYTF

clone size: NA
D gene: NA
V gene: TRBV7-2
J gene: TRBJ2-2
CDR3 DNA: TGTGCCAGCAGCTCCCGACGACAGGGGAGGGCCGGGGAGCTGTTTTTT
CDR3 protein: CASSSRRQGRAGELFF

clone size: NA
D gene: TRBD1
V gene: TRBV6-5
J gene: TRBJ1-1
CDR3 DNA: TGTGCCAGCACGAACAGGGGGCTGAACACTGAAGCTTTCTTT
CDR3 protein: CASTNRGLNTEAFF

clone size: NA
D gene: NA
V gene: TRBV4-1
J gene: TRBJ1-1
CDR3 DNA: TGCGCCAGCAGCCAAGATCAAGGAAACACTGAAGCTTTCTTT
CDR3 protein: CASSQDQGNTEAFF

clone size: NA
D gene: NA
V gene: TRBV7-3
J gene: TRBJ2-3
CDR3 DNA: TGTGCCAGCAGCTCCGCGAGCGAGGATACGCAGTATTTT
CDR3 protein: CASSSASEDTQYF

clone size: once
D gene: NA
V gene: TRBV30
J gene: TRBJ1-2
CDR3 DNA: TGTGCCTGGAACGAGGCTTCCTATGGCTACACCTTC
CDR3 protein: CAWNEASYGYTF

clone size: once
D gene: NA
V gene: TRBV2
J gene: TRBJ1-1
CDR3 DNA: TGTGCCAGCAGTGCTTTAGGGGACACTGAAGCTTTCTTT
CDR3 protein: CASSALGDTEAFF

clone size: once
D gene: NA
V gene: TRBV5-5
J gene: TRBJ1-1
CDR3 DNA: TGTGCCAGCAGCTTAGGGGGGACCCTGAACACTGAAGCTTTCTTT
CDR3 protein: CASSLGGTLNTEAFF

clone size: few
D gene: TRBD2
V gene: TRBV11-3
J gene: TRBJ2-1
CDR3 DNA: TGTGCCAGCAGCTTAGGGACTAGCGAGTACAATGAGCAGTTCTTC
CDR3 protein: CASSLGTSEYNEQFF

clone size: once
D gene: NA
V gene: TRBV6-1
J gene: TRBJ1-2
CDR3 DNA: TGTGCCAGCCGAGACTCCCAGGGCGACTATGGCTACACCTTC
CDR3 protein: CASRDSQGDYGYTF

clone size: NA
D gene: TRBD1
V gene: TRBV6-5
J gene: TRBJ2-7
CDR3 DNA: TGTGCCATCGGGACAGGTGCCTACGAGCAGTACTTC
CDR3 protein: CAIGTGAYEQYF

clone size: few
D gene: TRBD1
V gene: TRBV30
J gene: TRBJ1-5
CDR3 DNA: TGTGCCTGGAGTCCCTCCGGGACAGGGGCCGCGGGGAATCAGCCCCAGCATTTT
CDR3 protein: CAWSPSGTGAAGNQPQHF

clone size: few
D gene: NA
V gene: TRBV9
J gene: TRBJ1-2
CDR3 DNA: TGTGCCAGCAGCCCCGGCGGGGGACTTACCTATGGCTACACCTTC
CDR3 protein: CASSPGGGLTYGYTF

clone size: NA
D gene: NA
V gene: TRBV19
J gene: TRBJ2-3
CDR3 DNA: TGTGCCAGTAGTGACCGGGACTCACCCACAGATACGCAGTATTTT
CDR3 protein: CASSDRDSPTDTQYF

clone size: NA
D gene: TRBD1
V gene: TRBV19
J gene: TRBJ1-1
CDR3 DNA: TGTGCCAGTAGTATGGTTCTCGGACAGGGGTATATTGAAGCTTTCTTT
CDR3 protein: CASSMVLGQGYIEAFF

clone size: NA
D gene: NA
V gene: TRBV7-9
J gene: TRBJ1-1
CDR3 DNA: TGTGCCAGCGCCCAGGGGCGGGAAGGGTATAACACTGAAGCTTTCTTT
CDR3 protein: CASAQGREGYNTEAFF

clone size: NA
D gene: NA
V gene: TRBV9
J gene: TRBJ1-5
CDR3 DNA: TGTGCCAGCAGCGTAGCCCCCGACAGTCCCAATCAGCCCCAGCATTTT
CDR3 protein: CASSVAPDSPNQPQHF

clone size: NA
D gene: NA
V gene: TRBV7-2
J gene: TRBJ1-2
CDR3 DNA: TGTGCCAGCAGTCATAATTCCGGGACGCTAAATGGCTACACCTTC
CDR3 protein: CASSHNSGTLNGYTF

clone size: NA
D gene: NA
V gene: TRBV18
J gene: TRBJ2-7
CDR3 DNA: TGTGCCAGCTCACCAGTGGCCTTTAGCGAGCAGTACTTC
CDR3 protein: CASSPVAFSEQYF

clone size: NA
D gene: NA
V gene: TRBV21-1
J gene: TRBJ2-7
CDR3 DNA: TGTGCCAGCAGCAAATTGGGGGGGACAGGCCCCTACGAGCAGTACTTC
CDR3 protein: CASSKLGGTGPYEQYF

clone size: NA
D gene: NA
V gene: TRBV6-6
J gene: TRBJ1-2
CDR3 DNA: TGTGCCAGCAGCCAGGGGAGCGGCTACACCTTC
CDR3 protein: CASSQGSGYTF

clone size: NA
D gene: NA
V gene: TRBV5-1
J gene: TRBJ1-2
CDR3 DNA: TGCGCCAGCAGCTTGGAAGGAAATGGCTACACCTTC
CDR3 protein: CASSLEGNGYTF

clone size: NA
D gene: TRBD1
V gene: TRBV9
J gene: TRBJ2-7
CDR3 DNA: TGTGCCAGCGGCAGGGGGGACAGGGGTGAGCAGTACTTC
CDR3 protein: CASGRGDRGEQYF

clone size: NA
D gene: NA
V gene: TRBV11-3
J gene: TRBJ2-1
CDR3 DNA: TGTGCCAGCAGCTTAGATCTGGATGAGCTAAGGGGGGGCCGTTCCCAGCAGTTCTTC
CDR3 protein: CASSLDLDELRGGRSQQFF

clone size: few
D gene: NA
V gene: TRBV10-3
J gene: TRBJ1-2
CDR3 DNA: TGTGCCATCAGTGAGCTGGGCTATGGCTACACCTTC
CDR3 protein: CAISELGYGYTF

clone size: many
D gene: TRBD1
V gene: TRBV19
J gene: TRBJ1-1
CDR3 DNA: TGTGCCAGTAGTCACAGGGGAGCGAACACTGAAGCTTTCTTT
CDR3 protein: CASSHRGANTEAFF

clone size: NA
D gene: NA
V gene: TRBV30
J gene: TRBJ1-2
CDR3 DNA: TGTGCCTGGACCCACCTCAGCAACTATGGCTACACCTTC
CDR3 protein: CAWTHLSNYGYTF

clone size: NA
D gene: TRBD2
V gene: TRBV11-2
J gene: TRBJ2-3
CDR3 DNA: TGTGCCAGCACCGATAGCGGGTACAGCACAGATACGCAGTATTTT
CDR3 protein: CASTDSGYSTDTQYF

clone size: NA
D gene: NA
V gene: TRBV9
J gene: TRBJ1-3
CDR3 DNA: TGTGCCAGCAGCGCCGCACAAACCTTAGGGGGGCCTGGAAACACCATATATTTT
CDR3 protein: CASSAAQTLGGPGNTIYF

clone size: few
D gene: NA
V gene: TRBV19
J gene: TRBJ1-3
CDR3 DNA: TGTGCCACCATCCCCGGGGGGATTATCTCTGGAAACACCATATATTTT
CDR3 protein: CATIPGGIISGNTIYF

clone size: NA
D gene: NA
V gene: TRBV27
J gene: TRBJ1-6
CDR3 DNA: TGTGCCAGCACGACCCGCTCCTATAATTCACCCCTCCACTTT
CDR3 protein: CASTTRSYNSPLHF

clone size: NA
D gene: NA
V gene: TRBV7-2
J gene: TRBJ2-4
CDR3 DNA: TGTGCCAGCAGCCCTGCCCGTGAATCCAAAAACATTCAGTACTTC
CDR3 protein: CASSPARESKNIQYF

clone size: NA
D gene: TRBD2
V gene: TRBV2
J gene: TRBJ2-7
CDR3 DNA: TGTGCCAGCAGTGATGGGACTAAATCTGGCGAGCAGTACTTC
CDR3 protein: CASSDGTKSGEQYF

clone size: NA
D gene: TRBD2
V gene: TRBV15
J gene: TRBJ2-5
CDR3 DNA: TGTGCCACCAGCAAAGCTACTAGCGGGGGGATTCGGCGTGAGACCCAGTACTTC
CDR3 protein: CATSKATSGGIRRETQYF

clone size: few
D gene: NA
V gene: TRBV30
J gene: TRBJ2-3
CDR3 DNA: TGTGCCTGGAGTAGAAGACAGATAACGCAGTATTTT
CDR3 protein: CAWSRRQITQYF

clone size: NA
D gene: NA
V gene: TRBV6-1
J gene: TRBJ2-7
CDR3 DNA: TGTGCCATCCGGGAAGCCAGGTCCTACGAGCAGTACTTC
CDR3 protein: CAIREARSYEQYF

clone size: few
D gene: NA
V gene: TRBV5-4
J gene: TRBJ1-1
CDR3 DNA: TGTGCCAGCAGCCTCGACTGGGGGCAGAACACTGAAGCTTTCTTT
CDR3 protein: CASSLDWGQNTEAFF

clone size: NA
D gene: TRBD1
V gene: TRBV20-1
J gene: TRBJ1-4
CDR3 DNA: TGCAGTGCCGACAGGGGGACAAAACTGTTTTTT
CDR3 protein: CSADRGTKLFF

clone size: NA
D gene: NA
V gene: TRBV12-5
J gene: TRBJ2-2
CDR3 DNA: TGTGCTAGTGGTTTCGCCGGGACGGCAGAAGTAAGGTCCGGGGAGCTGTTTTTT
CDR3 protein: CASGFAGTAEVRSGELFF

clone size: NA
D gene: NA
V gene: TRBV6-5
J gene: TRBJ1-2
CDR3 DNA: TGTGCCAGCCATGGGACACCATCCACTAACTATGGCTACACCTTC
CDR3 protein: CASHGTPSTNYGYTF

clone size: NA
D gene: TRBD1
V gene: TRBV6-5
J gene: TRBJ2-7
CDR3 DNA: TGTGCCAGCAGCTCGGGACAGGCTTCCTACGAGCAGTACTTC
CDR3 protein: CASSSGQASYEQYF

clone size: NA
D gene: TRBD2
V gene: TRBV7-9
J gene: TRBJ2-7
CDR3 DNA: TGTGCCAGCAGCCGTAGCGGGGGAGCCTACGAGCAGTACTTC
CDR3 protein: CASSRSGGAYEQYF

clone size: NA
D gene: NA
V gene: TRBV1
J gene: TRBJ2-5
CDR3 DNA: TGCACCAGCAGCCAAGAGTTCTCCGGGACCCGCGGTTCGGAGACCCAGTACTTC
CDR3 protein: CTSSQEFSGTRGSETQYF

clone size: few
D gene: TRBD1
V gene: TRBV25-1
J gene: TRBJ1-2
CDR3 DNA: TGTGCCAGCAGTGGAGACAGGGTCGACTATGGCTACACCTTC
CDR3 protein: CASSGDRVDYGYTF

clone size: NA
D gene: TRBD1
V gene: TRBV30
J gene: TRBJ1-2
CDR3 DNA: TGTGCCTGGAATTCGCAGGGGGACTATGGCTACACCTTC
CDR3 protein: CAWNSQGDYGYTF

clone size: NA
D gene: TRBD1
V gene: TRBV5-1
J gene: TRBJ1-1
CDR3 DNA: TGCGCCAGTATCGACAGGGATGATAACACTGAAGCTTTCTTT
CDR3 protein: CASIDRDDNTEAFF

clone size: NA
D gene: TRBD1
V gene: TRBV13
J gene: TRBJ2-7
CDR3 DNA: TGTGCCAGCAGCCGACAGGGAATCGAGCAGTACTTC
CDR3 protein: CASSRQGIEQYF

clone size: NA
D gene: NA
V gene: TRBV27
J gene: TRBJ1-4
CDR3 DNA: TGTGCCAGCAGTTCATGGGGGGTGCATGAAAAACTGTTTTTT
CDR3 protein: CASSSWGVHEKLFF

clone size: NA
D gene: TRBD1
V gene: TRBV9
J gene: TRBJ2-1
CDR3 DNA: TGTGCCAGCAGCGGACAGGGCTACAATGAGCAGTTCTTC
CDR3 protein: CASSGQGYNEQFF

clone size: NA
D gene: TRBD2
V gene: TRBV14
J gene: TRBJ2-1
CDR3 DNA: TGTGCCAGCAGCGACCCTTGGGGGGGGGTTAATGAGCAGTTCTTC
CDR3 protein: CASSDPWGGVNEQFF

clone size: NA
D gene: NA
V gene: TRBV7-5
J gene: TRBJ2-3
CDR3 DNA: TGTGCCAGAAGCTTAGGGGACAGCTACACAGATACGCAGTATTTT
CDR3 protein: CARSLGDSYTDTQYF